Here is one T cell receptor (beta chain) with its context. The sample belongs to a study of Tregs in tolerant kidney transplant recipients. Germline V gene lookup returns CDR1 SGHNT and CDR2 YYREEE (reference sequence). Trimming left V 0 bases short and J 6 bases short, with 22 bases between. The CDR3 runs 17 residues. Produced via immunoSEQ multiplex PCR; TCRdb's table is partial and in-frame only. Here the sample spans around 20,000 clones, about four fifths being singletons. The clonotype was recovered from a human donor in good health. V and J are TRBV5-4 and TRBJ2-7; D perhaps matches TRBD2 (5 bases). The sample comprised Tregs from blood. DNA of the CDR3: TGTGCCAGCAGCTTGGCCGGAACAGCCCACACGGGATCCGAGCAGTACTTC. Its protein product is CASSLAGTAHTGSEQYF.